This T cell receptor beta chain was identified during a study of CD4 and CD8 cells across lung adenocarcinoma regions. TCRdb analysed the PCR reads with MiXCR anew, one entry per CDR3 protein. The sample consists of 10,000 to 11,000 distinct CDR3 sequences, about 53% of them appearing once. The CDR3 sequence is 15 residues long. Germline-derived CDR1 and CDR2 are MNHEY and SMNVEV (reference sequence). Samples came from patients with localized non-small cell lung adenocarcinoma. Points on this clonotype: Compared with germline, one end of the junction differs, possibly owing to a read error.

The TCR comes from a male donor with lung adenocarcinoma. The CD4 and CD8 labels of this study may be unreliable. The material sequenced was CD4+ T cells from the center of a lung tumor. V usage is TRBV27 and J usage is TRBJ2-3, with D possibly being TRBD2 (7 bases). The CDR3 nucleotides read TGTGCCAGGGGTGGGGGGGGCGGGAGCAAGGATACCCAGTATTTT. This gives the protein CARGGGGGSKDTQYF.